These 29 T cell receptor beta chains originate from one sample sequenced in a study of CD8+ T cells in alopecia areata. Following RNA extraction, reverse transcription yielded cDNA that acted as the sequencing template. TCRdb's table, derived via immunoSEQ multiplex PCR, lists solely in-frame clones and lacks some. The sample includes roughly 250,000 clones, under 80% seen only once; the top ten take 0.95% to 1.5%. The sequenced sample was CD4+ T cells sorted from blood, obtained at week 0. The receptors were gathered from a human donor with alopecia areata.

The gene calls are TRBV5-1 and TRBJ2-3, with D tentatively TRBD2 (5 bases). This CDR3 spans 15 amino acids. The V end lost 3 bases, the J end lost 2 bases, and 13 bases lay between the germline ends. Germline V gives CDR1 SGHRS, CDR2 YFSETQ. This CDR3 is CASSSAGENTDTQYF. DNA of the CDR3: TGCGCCAGCAGCTCGGCGGGCGAAAACACAGATACGCAGTATTTT. Full variable domain (remainder filled in from reference TRBV5-1 and TRBJ2-3): KAGVTQTPRYLIKTRGQQVTLSCSPISGHRSVSWYQQTPGQGLQFLFEYFSETQRNKGNFPGRFSGRQFSNSRSEMNVSTLELGDSALYLCASSSAGENTDTQYFGPGTRLTVL.

This clone was recorded only once. The chain couples TRBV30 to TRBJ2-3, with 11 bases matching TRBD1. This CDR3 is 16 amino acids long. The germline V gene has CDR1 GTSNPN and CDR2 SVGIG (reference sequence). V lost 6 bases and J lost 1; bases outside the gene matches: 9. The CDR3 loop is CACRTGGYRRTDTQYF. CDR3 DNA: TGTGCCTGTCGGACAGGGGGCTATAGGCGCACAGATACGCAGTATTTT.

The chain uses TRBV5-1 and TRBJ2-3; no definite D call. Germline CDR1 and CDR2: SGHRS and YFSETQ. The CDR3 is made up of 12 amino acids. V lost 4 bases and J 2 bases, leaving 5 bases between the germline ends. Written as DNA, the CDR3 is TGCGCCAGCAGCCCACCCACAGATACGCAGTATTTT. Its protein product is CASSPPTDTQYF. The full variable domain, completed using reference TRBV5-1 and TRBJ2-3, is KAGVTQTPRYLIKTRGQQVTLSCSPISGHRSVSWYQQTPGQGLQFLFEYFSETQRNKGNFPGRFSGRQFSNSRSEMNVSTLELGDSALYLCASSPPTDTQYFGPGTRLTVL.

The chain has TRBV7-9 and TRBJ2-7, with a tentative D call TRBD1 (6 bases). The CDR3 has 13 amino acids. V gave up 5 bases and J gave up 6 bases, with 14 bases separating them. Looked up from germline, CDR1 is SEHNR and CDR2 is FQNEAQ (reference sequence). CDR3 sequence (DNA): TGTGCCAGCAGCATCCTAGGGGGTTTCGAGCAGTACTTC. Its protein is CASSILGGFEQYF.

This chain links TRBV4-3 with TRBJ2-5; tentative D call: TRBD2 (5 bases). The V end lost 3 bases, the J end lost 1 base, and 9 bases lay between the germline ends. This CDR3 region has 14 residues. The germline V gene has CDR1 LGHNA and CDR2 YSLEER. The CDR3: CASSQAGLQETQYF. The DNA for the CDR3 is TGCGCCAGCAGCCAGGCGGGCCTCCAAGAGACCCAGTACTTC.

With regard to this clone: The same CDR3 arises from other DNA sequences in this sample as well. The V gene is TRBV9, the J gene TRBJ2-3; D is uncertain. The CDR3 has 14 residues. The V and J ends lost 2 bases and 0 bases respectively, with 7 bases between them. CDR1 is SGDLS and CDR2 is YYNGEE in the germline V gene. This chain's CDR3 is CASSVGASTDTQYF. DNA of the CDR3: TGTGCCAGCAGCGTCGGCGCTAGCACAGATACGCAGTATTTT.

V and J are TRBV5-1 and TRBJ2-2; D possibly corresponds to TRBD1 (6 bases). The germline CDR1 and CDR2 sequences are SGHRS and YFSETQ. V was cut by 4 bases and J by 2 bases, with 15 bases left in between. The CDR3 length is 16 residues. The CDR3 reads CASSPPGQLNTGELFF. The CDR3 region has the DNA TGCGCCAGCAGCCCTCCGGGACAACTTAACACCGGGGAGCTGTTTTTT.

The V gene is TRBV7-2, the J gene TRBJ1-1; no clear D. V was shortened by 5 bases and J by 6 bases, with 16 bases between the two germline ends. Germline CDR1 and CDR2: SGHTA and FQGNSA. The CDR3 length is 14 residues. The CDR3 nucleotides read TGTGCCAGCAGCCCCCCTCGGACGGGGTCTGAAGCTTTCTTT. This encodes CASSPPRTGSEAFF.

Points on this clone: An end of the junction differs from the germline gene, which may be a read error. V usage is TRBV29-1 and J usage is TRBJ2-7; 8 bases are a match to TRBD1. Germline values: CDR1 SQVTM, CDR2 ANQGSEA. The CDR3 is made up of 13 amino acids. Written as DNA, the CDR3 is TGCAGCGTCTCACAGGGGGTATCCTCCGAGCAGTACTTC. As protein: CSVSQGVSSEQYF.

This clone was observed a few times. The chain uses TRBV29-1 and TRBJ2-5; perhaps TRBD2 as D (6 bases). The CDR3 consists of 13 residues. In germline, CDR1 is SQVTM, CDR2 ANQGSEA. V lost 4 bases and J lost 5, with 14 bases in between. CDR3 in amino acids: CSVAGSGGETQYF. The CDR3 region has the DNA TGCAGCGTTGCAGGGTCTGGAGGGGAGACCCAGTACTTC.

This chain links TRBV7-2 with TRBJ2-1; D is unclear. CDR3 length equals 16 residues. V was shortened by 5 bases and J by 0 bases, with 14 bases between the two germline ends. Looked up from germline, CDR1 is SGHTA and CDR2 is FQGNSA. The CDR3 region is CASSPASPSSYNEQFF. The CDR3, as DNA: TGTGCCAGCAGCCCAGCAAGTCCTAGCTCCTACAATGAGCAGTTCTTC.

V gene TRBV15 combines with J gene TRBJ2-5; the D gene is possibly TRBD2 (6 bases). Germline CDR1 LNHNV, CDR2 YYDKDF (reference sequence). The ends were cut back, 5 bases at V and 5 bases at J, with 15 bases in the middle. The CDR3 extends over 14 amino acids. CDR3 region: CATSPRTGRETQYF. The CDR3 DNA sequence: TGTGCCACCAGCCCTCGGACTGGGAGGGAGACCCAGTACTTC.

In its sample, this clone was seen a few times. The chain couples TRBV5-1 to TRBJ1-5; the match to TRBD1 covers 9 bases. The CDR3 is 14 residues long. Per the germline V gene, CDR1 is SGHRS and CDR2 is YFSETQ. Trimming cost V 3 bases and J 6 bases; bases outside gene matches: 4. This chain's CDR3 is CASSSGTGTQPQHF. The DNA for the CDR3 is TGCGCCAGCAGCTCAGGGACAGGGACTCAGCCCCAGCATTTT. The complete variable domain, with remaining parts taken from reference TRBV5-1 and TRBJ1-5, reads KAGVTQTPRYLIKTRGQQVTLSCSPISGHRSVSWYQQTPGQGLQFLFEYFSETQRNKGNFPGRFSGRQFSNSRSEMNVSTLELGDSALYLCASSSGTGTQPQHFGDGTRLSIL.

The chain carries TRBV5-1 and TRBJ1-3, with D perhaps matching TRBD1 (5 bases). The CDR3 runs to 16 residues. The V end lost 1 base, the J end lost 0 bases, and 11 bases lay between the germline ends. CDR1 SGHRS and CDR2 YFSETQ come from the germline V gene. The CDR3 protein is CASSLTGTSSGNTIYF. In DNA form, the CDR3 reads TGCGCCAGCAGCTTGACAGGAACGAGCTCTGGAAACACCATATATTTT.

This rearrangement joins TRBV29-1 to TRBJ1-2, with no clear D. The CDR3 is 15 residues long. Germline assignment: CDR1 SQVTM and CDR2 ANQGSEA. V lost 4 bases and J lost 0, with 15 bases in between. The CDR3 sequence: CSVVRELTSNYGYTF. The CDR3 DNA reads TGCAGCGTTGTACGGGAGCTCACTTCTAACTATGGCTACACCTTC. Drawing the rest from reference TRBV29-1 and TRBJ1-2, the complete variable domain is SAVISQKPSRDICQRGTSLTIQCQVDSQVTMMFWYRQQPGQSLTLIATANQGSEATYESGFVIDKFPISRPNLTFSTLTVSNMSPEDSSIYLCSVVRELTSNYGYTFGSGTRLTVV.

This clone was counted only a few times. The rearrangement links TRBV5-4 to TRBJ2-7, with TRBD2 matching 10 bases. The germline V gene has CDR1 SGHNT and CDR2 YYREEE (reference sequence). The CDR3 runs to 15 residues. J lost 1 base, V lost 4 bases, and 5 bases had no gene match. CDR3 region: CASSLAGARSYEQYF. The CDR3 nucleotides read TGTGCCAGCAGCCTAGCGGGGGCGCGATCCTACGAGCAGTACTTC. Looking up the rest from reference TRBV5-4 and TRBJ2-7 gives the full variable domain: ETGVTQSPTHLIKTRGQQVTLRCSSQSGHNTVSWYQQALGQGPQFIFQYYREEENGRGNFPPRFSGLQFPNYSSELNVNALELDDSALYLCASSLAGARSYEQYFGPGTRLTVT.

This chain connects TRBV30 to TRBJ1-5; D possibly corresponds to TRBD1 (5 bases). Looked up from germline, CDR1 is GTSNPN and CDR2 is SVGIG (reference sequence). This CDR3 region has 15 residues. The germline V and J ends were trimmed by 1 base and 5 bases, with 15 bases remaining between them. CDR3 coding DNA: TGTGCCTGGAGTGGATCAGGAGGGGTATATCAGCCCCAGCATTTT. Its protein product is CAWSGSGGVYQPQHF.

This clone was detected only a few times. V and J are TRBV6-6 and TRBJ1-2, with D possibly TRBD1 on 6 matching bases. From germline, CDR1 is MNHNY and CDR2 SVGAGI (reference sequence). This CDR3 is built from 14 residues. Deletions cut 0 bases from V and 8 bases from J, with 13 bases between. The DNA for the CDR3 is TGTGCCAGCAGTTACTCAACCTCCAGGGGCGGCTACACCTTC. This gives the protein CASSYSTSRGGYTF.

The chain recombines TRBV29-1 with TRBJ2-7; D ambiguous. This CDR3 has 13 residues. V lost 2 bases to trimming and J lost 2 bases, with 10 bases between them. Germline CDR1 reads SQVTM; CDR2 reads ANQGSEA. CDR3 sequence reads: CSVESSRTYEQYF. CDR3 coding DNA: TGCAGCGTTGAATCTTCTAGAACCTACGAGCAGTACTTC.

This clone has just one count. The gene calls are TRBV29-1 and TRBJ1-1; no clear D. This CDR3 has 12 residues. CDR1 and CDR2 (germline): SQVTM, ANQGSEA. The V end was cut by 8 bases, the J end by 0 bases, with 10 bases between. Here the CDR3 reads CSLQIMNTEAFF. For the CDR3, the DNA is TGCAGCCTACAGATCATGAACACTGAAGCTTTCTTT.

The chain's CDR3 is CSGKRLNTEAFF. The DNA for the CDR3 is TGCAGCGGAAAGCGGCTGAACACTGAAGCTTTCTTT. The chain carries TRBV29-1 and TRBJ1-1; D remains unclear. Germline loops: CDR1 SQVTM, CDR2 ANQGSEA. V was cut by 7 bases and J by 0 bases, with 9 bases left in between. This CDR3 has 12 amino acids. Variable domain in full (rest from reference TRBV29-1 and TRBJ1-1): SAVISQKPSRDICQRGTSLTIQCQVDSQVTMMFWYRQQPGQSLTLIATANQGSEATYESGFVIDKFPISRPNLTFSTLTVSNMSPEDSSIYLCSGKRLNTEAFFGQGTRLTVV.

This chain uses TRBV7-2 with TRBJ2-3, with 12 bases identical to TRBD2. The CDR3 extends over 16 amino acids. Per germline, CDR1 SGHTA and CDR2 FQGNSA. J was trimmed by 2 bases and V by 5 bases; bases with no gene match: 5. CDR3 nucleotides: TGTGCCAGCAGCCCTGGACTAGCGGGATACACAGATACGCAGTATTTT. It specifies CASSPGLAGYTDTQYF.

The CDR3 sequence: CASSFRAKRGDQETQYF. In DNA form, the CDR3 reads TGTGCCAGCAGCTTTCGGGCGAAGCGGGGGGACCAAGAGACCCAGTACTTC. The chain has TRBV7-9 and TRBJ2-5, with 9 bases identical to TRBD2. This CDR3 is 17 amino acids long. V gave up 3 bases and J gave up 0 bases; unmatched junction bases: 8. CDR1 is SEHNR, CDR2 FQNEAQ, per germline (reference sequence).

Worth noting for this clone: The identical CDR3 is also encoded by other nucleotide sequences in the sample. The V gene is TRBV7-2, the J gene TRBJ1-1, with unresolved D. The CDR3 is 13 amino acids. V was clipped by 4 bases and J by 3 bases, with 9 bases between them. Germline values: CDR1 SGHTA, CDR2 FQGNSA. The CDR3 nucleotides are TGTGCCAGCAGCTCCCGGAGGGACACTGAAGCTTTCTTT. Translated: CASSSRRDTEAFF.

The V and J genes are TRBV19 and TRBJ1-6, with 7 positions matching TRBD1. Germline trimming cut 7 bases from V and 6 bases from J; bases unmatched to any gene: 6. CDR1 LNHDA and CDR2 SQIVND come from the germline V gene (reference sequence). CDR3 length equals 14 residues. DNA of the CDR3: TGTGCCAGTAACCCGGGACAGTCTAATTCACCCCTCCACTTT. Translated: CASNPGQSNSPLHF. The full variable domain, with the rest looked up from reference TRBV19 and TRBJ1-6, is DGGITQSPKYLFRKEGQNVTLSCEQNLNHDAMYWYRQDPGQGLRLIYYSQIVNDFQKGDIAEGYSVSREKKESFPLTVTSAQKNPTAFYLCASNPGQSNSPLHFGNGTRLTVT.

This sequence joins TRBV5-5 and TRBJ2-7, with 7 bases aligning to TRBD2. CDR3 length: 14 residues. Germline lookup yields CDR1 SGHKS and CDR2 YYEKEE (reference sequence). The ends lost 4 bases at V and 3 bases at J; junction bases unmatched: 7. The CDR3: CASSPGLTFYEQYF. The CDR3 DNA follows: TGTGCCAGCAGCCCGGGACTAACATTCTACGAGCAGTACTTC.

This chain uses TRBV5-4 with TRBJ2-1, with 9 bases identical to TRBD2. CDR3 length equals 16 residues. Trimming cost V 3 bases and J 8 bases; bases outside gene matches: 12. Per the germline V gene, CDR1 is SGHNT and CDR2 is YYREEE (reference sequence). The CDR3 sequence: CASSSGGAGGKDEQFF. In nucleotides, the CDR3 is TGTGCCAGCAGCTCGGGAGGAGCGGGGGGAAAGGATGAGCAGTTCTTC.

The gene calls are TRBV5-1 and TRBJ2-7; the match to TRBD2 covers 11 bases. This CDR3 spans 15 amino acids. Germline V gene data show CDR1 as SGHRS and CDR2 as YFSETQ. The ends lost 2 bases at V and 3 bases at J; junction bases unmatched: 4. DNA of the CDR3: TGCGCCAGCAGCTTACTAGCGGGGGCCAGCTACGAGCAGTACTTC. This sequence encodes CASSLLAGASYEQYF. Supplemented by reference TRBV5-1 and TRBJ2-7, the full variable domain reads KAGVTQTPRYLIKTRGQQVTLSCSPISGHRSVSWYQQTPGQGLQFLFEYFSETQRNKGNFPGRFSGRQFSNSRSEMNVSTLELGDSALYLCASSLLAGASYEQYFGPGTRLTVT.

The rearrangement joins TRBV2 to TRBJ2-3; D might be TRBD2 (5 bases). Germline values: CDR1 SNHLY, CDR2 FYNNEI. CDR3 length: 13 residues. V was cut by 8 bases and J by 2 bases, with 11 bases left in between. The chain's CDR3 is CASGRVLTDTQYF. The CDR3 coding sequence is TGTGCCAGCGGGCGGGTCCTCACAGATACGCAGTATTTT.